A single sample is the source of the 4 T cell receptor beta chains below, sequenced in a study of blood T cells in healthy people across ages. A second PCR, run for about 7 to 11 cycles, used a sample-barcoded 5' primer plus a J-beta primer mix. TCRdb reprocessed the 5' RACE reads with MiXCR, giving one entry per CDR3 protein. The top ten hold roughly 34% of the sample, which has hundreds of thousands of distinct CDR3 sequences, around half seen once. The specimen was blood. These receptor sequences come from a woman aged 55-70 years in good health.

As regards this clonotype: A much larger clone is a single base away; this may be a read error. The chain uses TRBV7-2 and TRBJ2-7, with D tentatively TRBD2 (6 bases). The CDR3 is 16 amino acids. V lost 5 bases to trimming and J lost 4 bases, with 21 bases between them. Germline V CDR1 and CDR2: SGHTA, FQGNSA. The CDR3 nucleotides read TGTACCAGCAGCCTCCGCGTGGGAGGACTATTTTACGAGCAGTACTTC. It translates to CTSSLRVGGLFYEQYF.

The rearrangement uses TRBV9 and TRBJ2-1; D ambiguous. The CDR3 length is 13 residues. The germline V gene encodes CDR1 SGDLS and CDR2 YYNGEE. V lost 1 base and J lost 9, with 11 bases in between. CDR3 nucleotides: TGTGCCAGCAGCGTACAGAAAACGGGTGAGCAGTTCTTC. Translating it yields CASSVQKTGEQFF.

This chain uses TRBV27 with TRBJ2-6, with D tentatively TRBD2 (6 bases). The CDR3 runs to 17 residues. V was clipped by 3 bases and J by 4 bases, with 16 bases between them. Germline V gene sequence: CDR1 MNHEY, CDR2 SMNVEV (reference sequence). CDR3 protein: CASSFIRGGDGANVLTF. Written as DNA, the CDR3 is TGTGCCAGCAGTTTCATAAGGGGAGGTGACGGGGCCAACGTCCTGACTTTC.

The chain recombines TRBV28 with TRBJ2-3, with 10 bases matching TRBD2. The V gene's germline CDR1 is MDHEN and CDR2 SYDVKM. V dropped 2 bases and J dropped 10; count of bases not matched to a gene: 3. The CDR3 contains 13 residues. The CDR3 bases are TGTGCCAGCAGTTTAGGTGGACTAGCGGCGCAGTATTTT. As protein: CASSLGGLAAQYF.